This T cell receptor (beta chain) is from a study of cytomegalovirus exposure and HLA in healthy donors. PCR primers comprised 60 Vbeta and 13 Jbeta primers. Data came from immunoSEQ multiplex PCR; TCRdb stores just in-frame clones and leaves some out. The repertoire holds 100,000 to 150,000 clones, with around 69% as singletons. A note on this clone: What it recognizes is unknown.

It was healthy bone marrow donors who served as donors. This CDR3 region has 13 residues. Trimming removed 1 base from V and 12 bases from J; junction bases left unmatched: 0. The germline V gene has CDR1 SGHNT and CDR2 YENEEA. General study points: A few CMV-associated chains were confirmed in vitro to be specific for CMV antigens. A previous analysis found most TCR beta V segments productive roughly 87% or roughly 30% of the time. Only CMV serostatus was available as immune exposure information.

The rearrangement joins TRBV11-3 to TRBJ2-1; 13 bases align to TRBD2. The TCR comes from a middle-aged man in good health and CMV-seropositive. Sequenced sample: PBMCs. The CDR3 region has the DNA TGTGCCAGCAGCTTAGGACTAGCGGGGGGGCAGTTCTTC. Protein: CASSLGLAGGQFF.